The 13 T cell receptor beta chains presented below share a single source sample, sequenced in a study of T-cell memory formation after mild COVID-19. TCRdb itself ran the 5' RACE reads through MiXCR, one entry per CDR3 protein. The table records roughly 380,000 distinct CDR3 sequences, approximately 27% of them present only once. The sequencing sample was made of PBMCs or a T cell subset sorted from them (not recorded which). All receptors come from an adult woman who had mild COVID-19 (a few samples of this study predate the infection). Cell type and time point are not known.

The chain combines TRBV29-1 with TRBJ2-5; either TRBD1 or TRBD2 may fit D (5 bases each). In germline, CDR1 is SQVTM, CDR2 ANQGSEA. V lost 7 bases to trimming and J lost 1 base, with 16 bases between them. CDR3 length: 14 residues. CDR3 nucleotide sequence: TGCAGCGCTTCGGGGTGGGGACCCCAAGAGACCCAGTACTTC. It is translated as CSASGWGPQETQYF.

This clonotype was observed once. The V gene is TRBV5-1, the J gene TRBJ1-2; 7 bases map to TRBD1. Germline V gene data show CDR1 as SGHRS and CDR2 as YFSETQ. With V trimmed by 3 bases and J by 2 bases, 10 bases remained unmatched. There are 16 residues in the CDR3. The CDR3 loop reads CASSYGISTGNYGYTF. DNA of the CDR3: TGCGCCAGCAGCTACGGAATATCGACAGGGAACTATGGCTACACCTTC.

The chain combines TRBV19 with TRBJ1-1, with D tentatively TRBD1 (5 bases). The CDR3 consists of 11 residues. Germline CDR1 LNHDA, CDR2 SQIVND (reference sequence). Trimming pared 8 bases from V and 5 bases from J, leaving 9 bases between. The CDR3, as DNA: TGTGCCAGTGCGGGGGATACTGAAGCTTTCTTT. The encoded protein is CASAGDTEAFF.

This sequence joins TRBV20-1 and TRBJ2-1; 11 bases map to TRBD2. V dropped 4 bases and J dropped 6; count of bases not matched to a gene: 8. This CDR3 is built from 15 residues. The germline gives CDR1 DFQATT, CDR2 SNEGSKA (reference sequence). CDR3 DNA: TGCAGTGCTACCCCTACTAGCGGGGGACTCAATGAGCAGTTCTTC. Protein: CSATPTSGGLNEQFF.

The DNA of the CDR3 is TGCAGCGTGACGGACAGAGGCTACAATGAGCAGTTCTTC. Its protein is CSVTDRGYNEQFF. The chain carries TRBV29-1 and TRBJ2-1; possibly TRBD1 for D (6 bases). The V end lost 6 bases, the J end lost 3 bases, and 12 bases lay between the germline ends. The CDR3 consists of 13 residues. Germline V gene sequence: CDR1 SQVTM, CDR2 ANQGSEA.

The CDR3 sequence is CASSQGVQETQYF. The CDR3 DNA is TGCGCCAGCAGCCAAGGCGTACAAGAGACCCAGTACTTC. The V and J genes are TRBV4-1 and TRBJ2-5; D is unresolved. This CDR3 contains 13 residues. Germline loops: CDR1 MGHRA, CDR2 YSYEKL. Trimming took 1 base from V and 2 from J, leaving 5 bases between them.

This clonotype was detected only a few times. CDR3 in amino acids: CASSSGVGFSYEQYF. CDR3 coding DNA: TGTGCCAGCAGCTCAGGGGTCGGGTTCTCCTACGAGCAGTACTTC. The V and J genes are TRBV5-8 and TRBJ2-7, with TRBD1 as a possible D gene (6 bases). Trimming removed 3 bases from V and 0 bases from J, with 13 bases in between. Germline values: CDR1 SGHTS, CDR2 YDEGEE. The CDR3 has 15 amino acids.

This clonotype has more than one count but fewer than ten. The CDR3 DNA reads as TGTGCCAGCAGCTTACAGAGACGGTGGCAGGCGTCTGGGGAGACCCAGTACTTC. This encodes CASSLQRRWQASGETQYF. The V and J genes are TRBV7-2 and TRBJ2-5; D ambiguous. The CDR3 sequence is 18 residues long. Per germline, CDR1 SGHTA and CDR2 FQGNSA. V was trimmed by 2 bases and J by 5 bases, leaving 24 bases between them.

This clonotype was counted a few times. V and J are TRBV27 and TRBJ2-3, with D possibly matching TRBD2 (5 bases). V lost 1 base and J lost 6, with 14 bases in between. CDR1 is MNHEY, CDR2 SMNVEV, per germline (reference sequence). CDR3 length: 15 amino acids. CDR3 protein: CASSLLSGAWDTQYF. In DNA, the CDR3 is TGTGCCAGCAGTTTATTAAGCGGTGCATGGGATACGCAGTATTTT.

The CDR3 sequence is CSAGTGRSGELFF. The CDR3 nucleotides read TGCAGTGCAGGGACAGGGAGATCCGGGGAGCTGTTTTTT. The chain uses TRBV20-1 and TRBJ2-2, with 9 positions matching TRBD1. V trimming: 6 bases; J trimming: 6 bases; junction bases outside the gene matches: 5. Per the germline V gene, CDR1 is DFQATT and CDR2 is SNEGSKA (reference sequence). This CDR3 contains 13 residues.

This chain links TRBV24-1 with TRBJ2-1; weak D call: TRBD1 (5 bases). Germline V gene sequence: CDR1 KGHDR, CDR2 SFDVKD. Trimming pared 5 bases from V and 2 bases from J, leaving 15 bases between. This CDR3 has 16 amino acids. The CDR3 coding sequence is TGTGCCACCAGTGCCCCCGGGCAGGGTACCTACAATGAGCAGTTCTTC. This codes for CATSAPGQGTYNEQFF.

The chain recombines TRBV7-8 with TRBJ2-5; D might be TRBD2 (7 bases). Looked up from germline, CDR1 is SGHVS and CDR2 is FQNEAQ. Trimming removed 2 bases from V and 0 bases from J, with 16 bases in between. CDR3 length: 17 amino acids. The CDR3 here is CASSLRGGLSYQETQYF. As DNA, the CDR3 is TGTGCCAGCAGCTTAAGGGGGGGACTCTCCTACCAAGAGACCCAGTACTTC.

The gene calls are TRBV5-1 and TRBJ2-5; weak D call: TRBD1 (5 bases). The length of the CDR3 is 14 residues. The germline CDR1 and CDR2 sequences are SGHRS and YFSETQ. Trimming removed 2 bases from V and 5 bases from J, with 13 bases in between. The CDR3 nucleotides are TGCGCCAGCAGCTTCACCAGGGCAGTGGAGACCCAGTACTTC. This sequence encodes CASSFTRAVETQYF.